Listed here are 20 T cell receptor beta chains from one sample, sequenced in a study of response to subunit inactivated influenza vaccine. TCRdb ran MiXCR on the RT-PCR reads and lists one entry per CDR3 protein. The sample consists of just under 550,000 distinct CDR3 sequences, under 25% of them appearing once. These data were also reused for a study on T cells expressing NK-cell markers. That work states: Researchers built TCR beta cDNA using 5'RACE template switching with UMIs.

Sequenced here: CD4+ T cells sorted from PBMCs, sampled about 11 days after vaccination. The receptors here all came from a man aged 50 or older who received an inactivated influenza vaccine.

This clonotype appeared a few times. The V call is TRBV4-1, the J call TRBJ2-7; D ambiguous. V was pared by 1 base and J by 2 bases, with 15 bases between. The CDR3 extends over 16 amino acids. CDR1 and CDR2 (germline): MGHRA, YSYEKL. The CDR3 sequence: CASSQVWPPGPYEQYF. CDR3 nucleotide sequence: TGCGCCAGCAGCCAAGTTTGGCCACCCGGTCCCTACGAGCAGTACTTC.

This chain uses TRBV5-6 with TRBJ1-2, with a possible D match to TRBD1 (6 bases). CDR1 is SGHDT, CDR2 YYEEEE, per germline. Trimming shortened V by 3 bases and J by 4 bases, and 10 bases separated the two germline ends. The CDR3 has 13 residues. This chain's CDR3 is CASSYREGYGYTF. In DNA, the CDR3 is TGTGCCAGCAGCTACAGGGAAGGCTATGGCTACACCTTC.

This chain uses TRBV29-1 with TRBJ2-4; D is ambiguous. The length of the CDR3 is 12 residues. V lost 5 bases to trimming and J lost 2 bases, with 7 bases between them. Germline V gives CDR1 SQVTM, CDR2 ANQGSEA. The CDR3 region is CSVFGSKNIQYF. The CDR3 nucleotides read TGCAGCGTTTTCGGATCCAAAAACATTCAGTACTTC.

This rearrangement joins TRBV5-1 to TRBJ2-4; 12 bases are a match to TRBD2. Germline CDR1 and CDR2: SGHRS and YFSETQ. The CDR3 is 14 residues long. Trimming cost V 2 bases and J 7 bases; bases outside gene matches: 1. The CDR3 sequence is CASSFGTSGNIQYF. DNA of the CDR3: TGCGCCAGCAGCTTCGGGACTAGCGGGAACATTCAGTACTTC. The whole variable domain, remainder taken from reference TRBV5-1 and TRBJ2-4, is KAGVTQTPRYLIKTRGQQVTLSCSPISGHRSVSWYQQTPGQGLQFLFEYFSETQRNKGNFPGRFSGRQFSNSRSEMNVSTLELGDSALYLCASSFGTSGNIQYFGAGTRLSVL.

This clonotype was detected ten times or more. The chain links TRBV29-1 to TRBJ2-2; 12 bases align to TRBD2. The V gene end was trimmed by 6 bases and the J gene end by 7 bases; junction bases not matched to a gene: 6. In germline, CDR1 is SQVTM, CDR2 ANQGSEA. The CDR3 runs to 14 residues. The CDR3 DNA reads TGCAGCGTCCGGACTAGCGGGATGGGCGGGGAGCTGTTTTTT. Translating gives CSVRTSGMGGELFF.

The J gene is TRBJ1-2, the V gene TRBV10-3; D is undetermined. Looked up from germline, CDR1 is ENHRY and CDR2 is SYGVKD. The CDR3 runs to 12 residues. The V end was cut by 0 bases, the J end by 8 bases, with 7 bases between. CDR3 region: CAISESGKGYTF. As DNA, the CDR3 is TGTGCCATCAGTGAGTCTGGGAAGGGCTACACCTTC.

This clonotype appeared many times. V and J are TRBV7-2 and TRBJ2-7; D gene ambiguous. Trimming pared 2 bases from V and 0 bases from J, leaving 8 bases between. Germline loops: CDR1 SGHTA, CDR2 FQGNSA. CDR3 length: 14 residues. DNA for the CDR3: TGTGCCAGCAGCTTACGGCGTAGCTCCTACGAGCAGTACTTC. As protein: CASSLRRSSYEQYF. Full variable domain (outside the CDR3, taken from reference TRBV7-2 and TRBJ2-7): GAGVSQSPSNKVTEKGKDVELRCDPISGHTALYWYRQSLGQGLEFLIYFQGNSAPDKSGLPSDRFSAERTGGSVSTLTIQRTQQEDSAVYLCASSLRRSSYEQYFGPGTRLTVT.

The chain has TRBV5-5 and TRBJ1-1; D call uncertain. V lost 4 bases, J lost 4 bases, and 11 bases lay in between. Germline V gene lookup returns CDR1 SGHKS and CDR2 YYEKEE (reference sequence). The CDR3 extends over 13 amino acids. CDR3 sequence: CASSPYMGTEAFF. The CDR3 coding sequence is TGTGCCAGCAGCCCTTACATGGGCACTGAAGCTTTCTTT.

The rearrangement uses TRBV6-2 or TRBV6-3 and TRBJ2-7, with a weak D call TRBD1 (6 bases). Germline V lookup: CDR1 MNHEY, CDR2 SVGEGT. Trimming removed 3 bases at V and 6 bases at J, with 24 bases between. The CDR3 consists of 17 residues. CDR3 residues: CASSYYAGTSLILEQYF. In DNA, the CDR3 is TGTGCCAGCAGTTATTACGCCGGGACATCCCTGATCCTCGAGCAGTACTTC.

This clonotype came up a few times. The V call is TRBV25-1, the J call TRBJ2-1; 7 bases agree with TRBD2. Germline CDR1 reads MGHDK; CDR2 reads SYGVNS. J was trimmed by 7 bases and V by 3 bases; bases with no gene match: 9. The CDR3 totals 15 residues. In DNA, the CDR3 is TGTGCCAGCAGTGATCTAGCGGTTCTAGGGAATGAGCAGTTCTTC. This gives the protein CASSDLAVLGNEQFF.

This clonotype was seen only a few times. CDR3 coding DNA: TGTGCCAGCAGCTCACTAGCGGGGGCCTTCACAGATACGCAGTATTTT. Translating gives CASSSLAGAFTDTQYF. This chain joins TRBV7-9 and TRBJ2-3, with TRBD2 identical over 11 bases. Losses at the gene ends were 4 bases for V and 2 bases for J; bases not matched to a gene: 5. Germline V gene lookup returns CDR1 SEHNR and CDR2 FQNEAQ (reference sequence). The CDR3 contains 16 residues.

CDR3 sequence: CASSRAFTGTDTEAFF. In DNA form, the CDR3 reads TGTGCCAGCTCACGGGCGTTTACCGGGACGGACACTGAAGCTTTCTTT. V gene TRBV18 combines with J gene TRBJ1-1; D may be TRBD1 (5 bases). Trimming took 4 bases from V and 3 from J, leaving 18 bases between them. CDR1 is KGHSH, CDR2 LQKENI, per germline. The CDR3 is 16 residues long.

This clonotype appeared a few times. The CDR3 protein is CASSPGTQNTEAFF. The CDR3 nucleotides read TGTGCCAGCAGTCCCGGGACACAGAACACTGAAGCTTTCTTT. This chain joins TRBV7-9 and TRBJ1-1; D might be TRBD1 (6 bases). V was pared by 6 bases and J by 1 base, with 12 bases between. The CDR3 length is 14 residues. Germline V CDR1 and CDR2: SEHNR, FQNEAQ (reference sequence).

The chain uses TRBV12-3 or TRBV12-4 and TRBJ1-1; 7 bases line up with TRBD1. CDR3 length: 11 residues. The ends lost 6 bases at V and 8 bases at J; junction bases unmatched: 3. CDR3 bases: TGTGCCAGCAGGGGACAGAAGGAAGCTTTCTTT. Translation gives CASRGQKEAFF.

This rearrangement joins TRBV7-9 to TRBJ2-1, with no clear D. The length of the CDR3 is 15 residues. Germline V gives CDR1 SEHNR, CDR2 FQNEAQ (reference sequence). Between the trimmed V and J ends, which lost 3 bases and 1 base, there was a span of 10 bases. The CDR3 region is CASSFGHLSYNEQFF. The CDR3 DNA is TGTGCCAGCAGCTTTGGGCACCTATCCTACAATGAGCAGTTCTTC.

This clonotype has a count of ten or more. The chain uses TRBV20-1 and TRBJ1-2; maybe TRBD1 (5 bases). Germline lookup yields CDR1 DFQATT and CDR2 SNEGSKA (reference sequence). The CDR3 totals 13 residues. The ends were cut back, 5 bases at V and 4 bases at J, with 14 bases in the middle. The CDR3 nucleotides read TGCAGTGCTGTGGACATGTCTGTCTATGGCTACACCTTC. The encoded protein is CSAVDMSVYGYTF.

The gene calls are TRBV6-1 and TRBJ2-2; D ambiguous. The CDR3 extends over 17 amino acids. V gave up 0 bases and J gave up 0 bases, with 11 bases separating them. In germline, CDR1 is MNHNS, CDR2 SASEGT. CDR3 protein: CASSEALSGSNTGELFF. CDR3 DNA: TGTGCCAGCAGTGAAGCGCTCTCCGGGTCGAACACCGGGGAGCTGTTTTTT.

CDR3 DNA: TGTGCCAGCTCACGTATGGGGCTAGCGGGGAACAATGAGCAGTTCTTC. This gives the protein CASSRMGLAGNNEQFF. This rearrangement joins TRBV18 to TRBJ2-1; TRBD2 aligns across 9 bases. The trim removed 4 bases at V and 5 bases at J, leaving 9 bases unmatched. The germline gives CDR1 KGHSH, CDR2 LQKENI. The length of the CDR3 is 16 residues.

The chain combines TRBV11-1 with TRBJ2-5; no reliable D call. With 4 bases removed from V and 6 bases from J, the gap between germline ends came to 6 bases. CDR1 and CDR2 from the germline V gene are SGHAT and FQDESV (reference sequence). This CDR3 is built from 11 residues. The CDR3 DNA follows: TGTGCCAGCAGCTCAACGCAGACCCAGTACTTC. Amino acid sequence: CASSSTQTQYF.

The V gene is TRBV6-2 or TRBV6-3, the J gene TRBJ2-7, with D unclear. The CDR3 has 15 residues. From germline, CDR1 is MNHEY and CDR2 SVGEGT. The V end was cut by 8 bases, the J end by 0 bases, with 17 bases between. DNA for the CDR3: TGTGCCAGCCCCCGCCGGGCAGACGGCTCCTACGAGCAGTACTTC. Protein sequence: CASPRRADGSYEQYF.